This T cell receptor (beta chain) was identified in a study of shared clonotypes between healthy human individuals. Terminally differentiated effector memory CD45RA+ cells were left out of the naive CD8 fraction, which was CD45RO-negative and positively selected for CCR7. The donors were adults (healthy and HIV-negative) with no recent acute infections or vaccinations. Replicate PCRs run on sorted subsets employed approximately 180 ng DNA, approximately 30,000 T cell genomes. The table came from immunoSEQ multiplex PCR; TCRdb's copy has only in-frame clones and leaves some out. The sample has 2 million to 2.5 million clones, approximately 95% seen once. This CDR3 has 16 residues. V was pared by 5 bases and J by 1 base, with 10 bases of the junction left unmatched. CDR1 is SNHLY and CDR2 is FYNNEI in the germline V gene.

This sequence originates from a man aged 18 to 30 in good health. The rearrangement links TRBV2 to TRBJ1-1; 7 bases line up with TRBD1. Material for sequencing was naive CD8+ T cells sorted from blood. The CDR3 bases are TGTGCCAGCAGTCCCGGGACAGCTCACTGGAACACTGAAGCTTTCTTT. Encoded protein: CASSPGTAHWNTEAFF.